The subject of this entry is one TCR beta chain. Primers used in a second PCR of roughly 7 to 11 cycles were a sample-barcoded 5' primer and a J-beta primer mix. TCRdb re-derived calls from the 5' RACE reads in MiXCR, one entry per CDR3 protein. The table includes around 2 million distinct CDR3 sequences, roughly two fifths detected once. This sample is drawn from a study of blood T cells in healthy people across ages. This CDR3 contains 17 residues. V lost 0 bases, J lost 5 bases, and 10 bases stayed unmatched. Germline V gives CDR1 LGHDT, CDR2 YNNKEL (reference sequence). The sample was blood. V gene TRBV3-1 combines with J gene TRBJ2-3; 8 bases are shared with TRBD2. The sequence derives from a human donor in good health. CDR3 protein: CASSQDGPAGEGDTQYF. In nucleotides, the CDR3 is TGTGCCAGCAGCCAAGATGGGCCAGCGGGGGAAGGAGATACGCAGTATTTT.